Detailed here is one T cell receptor (beta chain). The data were taken from a study of blood T cell repertoires in COVID-19. Study background: The United States, Italy and Spain supplied acute and convalescent COVID-19 samples. From T cells, B-cell-depleted T cells, or PBMCs came the material, which was cDNA or gDNA.

Source study methods: Reference gene primer amplification yielded estimated nucleated cell counts. Data came from immunoSEQ multiplex PCR; TCRdb stores just in-frame clones and leaves some out. V, J and clone size derive from that table, while D and trimming were established from the DNA sequence. The data contain about 80,000 clones, approximately 86% of them singletons. CDR3 length: 17 amino acids. The ends lost 4 bases at V and 10 bases at J; junction bases unmatched: 15. Per germline, CDR1 PRHDT and CDR2 FYEKMQ (reference sequence). The sequenced sample consisted of peripheral blood. This rearrangement joins TRBV13 to TRBJ2-1; 11 nucleotides match TRBD2. The TCR sequence derives from a man older than 75 with active or convalescent COVID-19. The CDR3 protein is CASSYGALAGGRGEQFF. The CDR3, as DNA: TGTGCCAGCAGCTACGGGGCCCTAGCGGGAGGCCGGGGAGAGCAGTTCTTC.